Listed below are T cell receptor beta chains from one sample, sequenced in a study of CD8+ T cells in alopecia areata. Only in-frame clones appear in the TCRdb table, and some are missing; sequencing was by immunoSEQ multiplex PCR. The table has some 58,000 clones, roughly 46% seen once. The source was CD8+ T cells sorted from blood, collected at roughly week 36, from a patient treated with tofacitinib. The receptor set was obtained from a human donor with alopecia areata. Each CDR3 is given with its conserved first and last residue. The D gene is left open where the match is weak. The size field is filled for only some rows; it gives once, few, many or a size class.

cdr3_nt	cdr3_aa	d_call	v_call	clone_size	j_call
TGTGCCAGCAGCCACGCCCCGGGCAGGGGGCTTGGCTACACCTTC	CASSHAPGRGLGYTF	TRBD1	TRBV27	once	TRBJ1-2
TGTGCCAGCAGGGGGACAGGGGACTACGAGCAGTACTTC	CASRGTGDYEQYF	TRBD1	TRBV27	once	TRBJ2-7
TGTGCCAGCAAGGGTCAGGTGGACAGGGAGGACGAGCAGTACTTC	CASKGQVDREDEQYF	TRBD1	TRBV27	.	TRBJ2-7
TGTGCCTGGAGTGGAGGACAGGACCCCTACGAGCAGTACTTC	CAWSGGQDPYEQYF	TRBD1	TRBV30	.	TRBJ2-7
TGTGCCAGCAGCTTACCCGGCCCCGGGACAGCTAACTATGGCTACACCTTC	CASSLPGPGTANYGYTF	TRBD1	TRBV11-2	few	TRBJ1-2
TGCAGCGGTACAGGGGGCTCCTACAATGAGCAGTTCTTC	CSGTGGSYNEQFF	TRBD1	TRBV29-1	.	TRBJ2-1
TGCGCCAGCAGCTACTCTCCGGGACAGGGGGGATTAGCGGGAGTAAATGAGCAGTTCTTC	CASSYSPGQGGLAGVNEQFF	TRBD1	TRBV5-1	.	TRBJ2-1
TGCAGCGTTGAACCCCAGACTAACCTCCAAGAGACCCAGTACTTC	CSVEPQTNLQETQYF	.	TRBV29-1	.	TRBJ2-5
TGTGCCAGCGTTGGGCGCTTAGCGGGCCGGTCTTACAATGAGCAGTTCTTC	CASVGRLAGRSYNEQFF	TRBD2	TRBV25-1	.	TRBJ2-1
TGCGCCAGCAGCCCGACCCGGGACAACTACGAGCAGTACTTC	CASSPTRDNYEQYF	.	TRBV4-1	few	TRBJ2-7
TGTGCCAGCAGCCCGACAGGACGAGAGCAGTACTTC	CASSPTGREQYF	.	TRBV7-9	.	TRBJ2-7
TGTGCCAGCAGTGAAGATGAAGCAGGGGGCTACGAGCAGTACTTC	CASSEDEAGGYEQYF	TRBD1	TRBV6-1	few	TRBJ2-7
TGTGCCAGCAGTTTTCGGACAGGGTCGGGAGAGCAGTACTTC	CASSFRTGSGEQYF	TRBD1	TRBV28	.	TRBJ2-7
TGTGCCAGCAGCGTGGACTACACGTTGAACCCCCATACGCAGTATTTT	CASSVDYTLNPHTQYF	.	TRBV9	few	TRBJ2-3
TGTGCCAGCAGTTACTCTCGGGGCTCGGAGACCCAGTACTTC	CASSYSRGSETQYF	.	TRBV6-6	.	TRBJ2-5
TGCAGCGTCCGGGACACATACTACGAGCAGTACTTC	CSVRDTYYEQYF	.	TRBV29-1	few	TRBJ2-7
TGCGCCAGCAGCTTTTGGGGTTATGAAAAACTGTTTTTT	CASSFWGYEKLFF	.	TRBV5-1	.	TRBJ1-4
TGTGCCAGCAGCTTAGGGGGAGGCACCGGGGAGCTGTTTTTT	CASSLGGGTGELFF	.	TRBV7-9	few	TRBJ2-2
TGCAGCGTCGCAAACTACCCAGGCCGAGCGGATGGCTACACCTTC	CSVANYPGRADGYTF	.	TRBV29-1	.	TRBJ1-2